The entry that follows covers one T cell receptor beta chain sequence. Its specificity is unknown. CDR1 and CDR2 from the germline V gene are SGDLS and YYNGEE. CDR3 length: 13 residues. V lost 2 bases and J 6 bases, leaving 8 bases between the germline ends. The data stem from a study of somatic mutations in cytotoxic T cells in rheumatoid arthritis. Study-level points and caveats: Nobody knew which antigens the expanded CD8+ clones targeted. Clonality measured in CD8+ T cells did not differ significantly between rheumatoid arthritis patients and age-matched healthy controls. Greater age accompanied higher CD8+ clonality in rheumatoid arthritis patients, a pattern that was absent in healthy controls. A largest CD8+ clone above 20% of CD8+ cells occurred in about an eighth of the roughly 65 patients.

The table came from immunoSEQ multiplex PCR; TCRdb's copy has only in-frame clones and leaves some out. This table holds about 30,000 clones, 80% to 85% found once. The receptor comes from an adult with rheumatoid arthritis. Sequencing input: CD8+ T cells sorted from blood. The chain is built from TRBV9 and TRBJ2-2; the D is unclear. The CDR3 nucleotides read TGTGCCAGCAGCGTTTTAAGAGCCGGGGAGCTGTTTTTT. It is translated as CASSVLRAGELFF.